The rows below give T cell receptor beta chains drawn from one sample of a study of identical twins. TCRdb passed the 5' RACE reads through MiXCR, listing each CDR3 protein once. The sample holds about 460,000 distinct CDR3 sequences, 12% to 15% seen once. These same records also appear under a second study, on yellow fever vaccine responses in identical twins.

Sequences were obtained from CD4+ T cells sorted from blood. The receptors shown here come from a woman aged 18-35 years in good health. Both conserved end residues are part of each CDR3. D genes are given only for firm matches. Size tells how often a clone was seen (once, few, many) or the class of an expanded clone, and some rows leave it out.

TRBV5-1	.	few	TRBJ2-2	TGCGCCAGCAATTTTGGGGGTTTTGCCTCCGGGGAGCTGTTTTTT	CASNFGGFASGELFF
TRBV3-1	.	.	TRBJ2-1	TGTGCCAGCAGCCAAACCTGGCTAACCTACAATGAGCAGTTCTTC	CASSQTWLTYNEQFF
TRBV2	.	few	TRBJ2-7	TGTGCCAGCAGTGGGGACATCTCCTACGAGCAGTACTTC	CASSGDISYEQYF
TRBV2	.	.	TRBJ2-7	TGTGCCAGCAGTGAAGGGCCGGGGGAGCAGTACTTC	CASSEGPGEQYF
TRBV7-9	.	few	TRBJ2-3	TGTGCCAGCAGCTTAGTTAATAGGAGAAATACGCAGTATTTT	CASSLVNRRNTQYF
TRBV6-5	.	few	TRBJ2-6	TGTGCCAGCAGTTATAAGGACTCTGGGGCCAACGTCCTGACTTTC	CASSYKDSGANVLTF
TRBV3-1	.	few	TRBJ1-6	TGTGCCAGCAGCCAAGGTCCGGGGGCGCGGAATTCACCCCTCCACTTT	CASSQGPGARNSPLHF
TRBV12-3/TRBV12-4	.	.	TRBJ2-7	TGTGCCAGCAGTCGACCCAGGGACTTGGAGCAGTACTTC	CASSRPRDLEQYF
TRBV6-1	.	.	TRBJ2-1	TGTGCCAGCAGTGAAGCGGCTAGCCCCCACAATGAGCAGTTCTTC	CASSEAASPHNEQFF
TRBV15	.	.	TRBJ2-7	TGTGCCACCAGCAGAGAAGGGGGGAGCTCCTACGAGCAGTACTTC	CATSREGGSSYEQYF
TRBV7-2	.	few	TRBJ2-1	TGTGCCAGCAACCCGAGCCCTTCGACGGGGCGACAGTTCTTC	CASNPSPSTGRQFF